Each of the 10 T cell receptor beta chains below was sequenced from the same sample in a study of blood T cell repertoires in COVID-19. Produced via immunoSEQ multiplex PCR; TCRdb's table is partial and in-frame only. The data hold more than 140,000 clones, with about 86% observed a single time. The sequenced sample consisted of peripheral blood. These receptor sequences come from a woman aged 60-75 years with acute or convalescent COVID-19.

The chain joins TRBV9 to TRBJ1-1; 7 nucleotides agree with TRBD1. The CDR3 loop spans 14 amino acids. Germline CDR1 is SGDLS and CDR2 is YYNGEE. V lost 4 bases to trimming and J lost 1 base; unmatched junction nucleotides: 4. In DNA, the CDR3 is TGTGCCAGCAGCTCCCGGACAGGGAACACTGAAGCTTTCTTT. Amino acids: CASSSRTGNTEAFF.

The V call is TRBV11-2, the J call TRBJ1-2; 10 nucleotides line up with TRBD1. Germline CDR1 reads SGHAT; CDR2 reads FQNNGV. J gave up 8 bases and V 3 bases, and 3 bases lay outside the gene matches. The CDR3 is 13 amino acids. Here the CDR3 DNA reads TGTGCCAGCAGCTTGGGACAGGGGTTCGGCTACACCTTC. Its protein product is CASSLGQGFGYTF. Full variable domain (outside the CDR3, taken from reference TRBV11-2 and TRBJ1-2): EAGVAQSPRYKIIEKRQSVAFWCNPISGHATLYWYQQILGQGPKLLIQFQNNGVVDDSQLPKDRFSAERLKGVDSTLKIQPAKLEDSAVYLCASSLGQGFGYTFGSGTRLTVV.

The chain carries TRBV7-9 and TRBJ2-6; no clear D. V gave up 5 bases and J gave up 3 bases, with 11 bases separating them. CDR3 length equals 15 residues. In germline, CDR1 is SEHNR, CDR2 FQNEAQ (reference sequence). CDR3 sequence (DNA): TGTGCCAGCAGCCTGTTGGGCTTTGGGGCCAACGTCCTGACTTTC. This gives the protein CASSLLGFGANVLTF.

This clone was picked up a small number of times. J is TRBJ1-2 and V is TRBV29-1; D might be TRBD1 (5 bases). The CDR3 is made up of 11 amino acids. V dropped 4 bases and J dropped 3 bases, with 6 bases sitting between them. Germline V gene sequence: CDR1 SQVTM, CDR2 ANQGSEA. CDR3: CSVGQHYGYTF. The CDR3, as DNA: TGCAGCGTTGGACAGCACTATGGCTACACCTTC.

V is TRBV10-2 and J is TRBJ2-1; D is possibly TRBD2 (7 bases). Germline V gene lookup returns CDR1 WSHSY and CDR2 SAAADI. The CDR3 covers 15 residues. V was shortened by 3 bases and J by 5 bases, with 14 bases between the two germline ends. CDR3: CASSEWGGANNEQFF. The DNA for the CDR3 is TGCGCCAGCAGTGAATGGGGGGGGGCTAACAATGAGCAGTTCTTC.

The genes are TRBV11-2 and TRBJ1-2, with unresolved D. This CDR3 spans 13 amino acids. V was shortened by 0 bases and J by 3 bases, with 5 bases between the two germline ends. Germline V gene sequence: CDR1 SGHAT, CDR2 FQNNGV. The CDR3 loop reads CASSLEGYYGYTF. The CDR3 DNA reads as TGTGCCAGCAGCTTAGAGGGCTACTATGGCTACACCTTC. The full variable domain, in which reference TRBV11-2 and TRBJ1-2 provide the parts outside the CDR3, is EAGVAQSPRYKIIEKRQSVAFWCNPISGHATLYWYQQILGQGPKLLIQFQNNGVVDDSQLPKDRFSAERLKGVDSTLKIQPAKLEDSAVYLCASSLEGYYGYTFGSGTRLTVV.

In its sample, this clone was seen once. The chain has TRBV30 and TRBJ2-3; 9 bases are a match to TRBD2. The V gene end was trimmed by 2 bases and the J gene end by 2 bases; junction bases not matched to a gene: 8. The CDR3 totals 16 residues. Germline V CDR1 and CDR2: GTSNPN, SVGIG (reference sequence). CDR3 nucleotide sequence: TGTGCCTGGAGTTCCCTAGCGGGGACCCCCACAGATACGCAGTATTTT. This codes for CAWSSLAGTPTDTQYF. Combining the CDR3 with reference TRBV30 and TRBJ2-3 gives the whole variable domain SQTIHQWPATLVQPVGSPLSLECTVEGTSNPNLYWYRQAAGRGLQLLFYSVGIGQISSEVPQNLSASRPQDRQFILSSKKLLLSDSGFYLCAWSSLAGTPTDTQYFGPGTRLTVL.

The chain carries TRBV5-1 and TRBJ2-3; 9 bases are shared with TRBD2. The V gene's germline CDR1 is SGHRS and CDR2 YFSETQ. V trimming: 0 bases; J trimming: 6 bases; junction bases outside the gene matches: 8. The CDR3 length is 16 residues. DNA for the CDR3: TGCGCCAGCAGCTTGGGAGGCGGGGGGGCCACCGATACGCAGTATTTT. Its translation: CASSLGGGGATDTQYF.

CDR3 bases: TGTGCCAGCCCGCCTGGGGGTCGCAGGGGGCTCACCTACAATGAGCAGTTCTTC. Translating it yields CASPPGGRRGLTYNEQFF. V is TRBV28 and J is TRBJ2-1; 8 nucleotides line up with TRBD1. This CDR3 is 18 amino acids long. In germline, CDR1 is MDHEN, CDR2 SYDVKM. Germline trimming cut 8 bases from V and 2 bases from J; bases unmatched to any gene: 17.

The chain employs TRBV6-7 and TRBJ1-5; 9 positions agree with TRBD1. TRBV6-7 is classed as an ORF, of uncertain function. The length of the CDR3 is 21 residues. V was clipped by 0 bases and J by 7 bases; unmatched bases: 22. CDR3 protein: CASSYSSEEPPLGDREQPQHF. The CDR3 DNA sequence: TGTGCCAGCAGTTACTCGAGCGAGGAACCGCCCTTGGGGGACAGGGAGCAGCCCCAGCATTTT.